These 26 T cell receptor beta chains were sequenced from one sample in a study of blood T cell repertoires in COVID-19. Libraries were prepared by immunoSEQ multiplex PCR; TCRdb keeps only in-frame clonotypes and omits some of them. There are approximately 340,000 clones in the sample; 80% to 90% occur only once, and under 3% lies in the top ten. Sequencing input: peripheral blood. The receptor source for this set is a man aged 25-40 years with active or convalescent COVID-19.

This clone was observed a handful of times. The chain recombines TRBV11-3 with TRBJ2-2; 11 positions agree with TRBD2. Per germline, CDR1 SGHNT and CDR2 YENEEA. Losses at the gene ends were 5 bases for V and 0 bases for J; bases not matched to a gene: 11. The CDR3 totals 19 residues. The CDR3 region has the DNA TGTGCCAGCAGCGCTATCCTAGCGGGAGGTTCCGCGAACACCGGGGAGCTGTTTTTT. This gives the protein CASSAILAGGSANTGELFF.

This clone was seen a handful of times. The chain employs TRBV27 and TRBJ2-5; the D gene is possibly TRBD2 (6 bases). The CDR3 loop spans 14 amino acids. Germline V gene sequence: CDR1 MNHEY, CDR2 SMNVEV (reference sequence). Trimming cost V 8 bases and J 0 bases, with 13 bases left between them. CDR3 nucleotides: TGTGCCAGCGCGGGCATAGCGGACCAAGAGACCCAGTACTTC. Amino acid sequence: CASAGIADQETQYF.

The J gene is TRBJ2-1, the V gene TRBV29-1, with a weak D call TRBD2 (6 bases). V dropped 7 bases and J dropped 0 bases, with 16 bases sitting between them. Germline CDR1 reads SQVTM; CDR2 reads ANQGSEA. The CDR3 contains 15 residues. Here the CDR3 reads CSAPGSRSSYNEQFF. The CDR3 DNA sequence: TGCAGCGCCCCCGGGAGCAGGAGCTCCTACAATGAGCAGTTCTTC.

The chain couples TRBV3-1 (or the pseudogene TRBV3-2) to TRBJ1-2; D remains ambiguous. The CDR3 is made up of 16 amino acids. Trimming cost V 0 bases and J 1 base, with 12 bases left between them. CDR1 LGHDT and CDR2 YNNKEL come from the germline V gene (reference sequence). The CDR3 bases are TGTGCCAGCAGCCAAGATGTGGTGGCTGGTAACTATGGCTACACCTTC. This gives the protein CASSQDVVAGNYGYTF.

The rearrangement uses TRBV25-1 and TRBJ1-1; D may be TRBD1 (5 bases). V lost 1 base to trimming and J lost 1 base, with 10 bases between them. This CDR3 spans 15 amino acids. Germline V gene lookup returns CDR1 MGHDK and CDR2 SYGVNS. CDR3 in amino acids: CASSEFRQPNTEAFF. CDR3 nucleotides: TGTGCCAGCAGTGAATTCCGACAGCCGAACACTGAAGCTTTCTTT.

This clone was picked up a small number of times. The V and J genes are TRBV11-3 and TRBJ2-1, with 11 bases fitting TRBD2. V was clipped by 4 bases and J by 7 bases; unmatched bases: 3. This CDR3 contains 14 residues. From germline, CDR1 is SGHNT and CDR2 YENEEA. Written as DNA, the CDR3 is TGTGCCAGCAGCTCCCTAGCGGGAGGAAATGAGCAGTTCTTC. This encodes CASSSLAGGNEQFF.

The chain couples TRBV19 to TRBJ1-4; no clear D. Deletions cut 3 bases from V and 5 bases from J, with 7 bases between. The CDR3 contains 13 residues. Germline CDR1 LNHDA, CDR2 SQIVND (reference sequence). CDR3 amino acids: CASSITENEKLFF. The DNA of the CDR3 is TGTGCCAGTAGTATCACAGAGAATGAAAAACTGTTTTTT.

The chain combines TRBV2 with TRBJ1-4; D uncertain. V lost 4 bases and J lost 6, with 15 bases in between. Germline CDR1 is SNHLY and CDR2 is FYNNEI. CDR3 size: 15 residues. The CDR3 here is CASSVNLGWDEKLFF. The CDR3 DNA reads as TGTGCCAGCAGTGTTAATCTGGGCTGGGATGAAAAACTGTTTTTT.

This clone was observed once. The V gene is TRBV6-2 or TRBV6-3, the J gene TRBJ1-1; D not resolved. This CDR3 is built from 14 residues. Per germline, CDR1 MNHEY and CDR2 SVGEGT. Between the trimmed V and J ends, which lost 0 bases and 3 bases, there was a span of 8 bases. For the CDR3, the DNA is TGTGCCAGCAGTTACTCAGGGAGGGACACTGAAGCTTTCTTT. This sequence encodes CASSYSGRDTEAFF.

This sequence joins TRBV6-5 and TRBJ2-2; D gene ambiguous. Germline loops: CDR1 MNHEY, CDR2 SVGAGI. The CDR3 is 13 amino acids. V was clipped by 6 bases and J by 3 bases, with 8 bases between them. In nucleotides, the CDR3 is TGTGCCAGCAGGACCGACTACACCGGGGAGCTGTTTTTT. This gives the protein CASRTDYTGELFF.

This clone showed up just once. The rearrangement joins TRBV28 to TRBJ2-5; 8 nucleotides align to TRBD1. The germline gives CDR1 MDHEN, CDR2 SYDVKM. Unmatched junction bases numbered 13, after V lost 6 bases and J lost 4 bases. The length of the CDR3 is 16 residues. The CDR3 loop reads CASRSALTGGGETQYF. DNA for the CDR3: TGTGCCAGCAGGAGCGCCCTTACAGGGGGTGGAGAGACCCAGTACTTC.

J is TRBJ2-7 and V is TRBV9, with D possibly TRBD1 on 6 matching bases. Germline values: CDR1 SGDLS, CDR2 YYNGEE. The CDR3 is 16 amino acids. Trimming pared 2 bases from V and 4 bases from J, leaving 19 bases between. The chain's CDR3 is CASSVAVAGTLYEQYF. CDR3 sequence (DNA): TGTGCCAGCAGCGTCGCCGTCGCCGGGACACTTTACGAGCAGTACTTC.

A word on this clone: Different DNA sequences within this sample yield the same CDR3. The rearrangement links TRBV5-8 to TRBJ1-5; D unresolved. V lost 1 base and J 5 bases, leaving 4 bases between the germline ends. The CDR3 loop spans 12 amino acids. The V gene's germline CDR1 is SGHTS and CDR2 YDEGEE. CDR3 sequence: CASSLRDQPQHF. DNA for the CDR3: TGTGCCAGCAGCTTGAGAGATCAGCCCCAGCATTTT.

CDR3 sequence: CASSSGDPGTDYSPLHF. CDR3 DNA: TGTGCCAGCAGCTCGGGGGACCCCGGGACAGACTATTCACCCCTCCACTTT. The chain combines TRBV7-9 with TRBJ1-6, with 7 bases lining up with TRBD1. CDR1 is SEHNR, CDR2 FQNEAQ, per germline (reference sequence). Trimming took 4 bases from V and 8 from J; bases not matched to a gene: 14. The CDR3 is made up of 17 amino acids.

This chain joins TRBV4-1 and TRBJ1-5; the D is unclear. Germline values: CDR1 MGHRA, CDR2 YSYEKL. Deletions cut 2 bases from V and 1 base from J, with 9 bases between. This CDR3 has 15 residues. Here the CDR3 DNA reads TGCGCCAGCAGCCAAAGACCGGGAAGCAATCAGCCCCAGCATTTT. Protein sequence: CASSQRPGSNQPQHF.

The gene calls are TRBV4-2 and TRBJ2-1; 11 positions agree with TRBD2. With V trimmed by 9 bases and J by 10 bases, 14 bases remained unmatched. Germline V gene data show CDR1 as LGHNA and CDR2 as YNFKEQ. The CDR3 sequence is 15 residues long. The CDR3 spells CASLSTSGSSGEQFF. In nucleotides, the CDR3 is TGTGCCAGTCTATCTACTAGCGGGAGCTCAGGAGAGCAGTTCTTC.

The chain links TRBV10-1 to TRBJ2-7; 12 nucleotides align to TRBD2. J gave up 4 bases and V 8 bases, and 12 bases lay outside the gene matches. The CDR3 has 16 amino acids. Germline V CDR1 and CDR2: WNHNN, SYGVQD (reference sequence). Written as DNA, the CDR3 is TGCGCCAGCTCGGGACTAGCGGGCGCTCCTCAGTACGAGCAGTACTTC. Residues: CASSGLAGAPQYEQYF.

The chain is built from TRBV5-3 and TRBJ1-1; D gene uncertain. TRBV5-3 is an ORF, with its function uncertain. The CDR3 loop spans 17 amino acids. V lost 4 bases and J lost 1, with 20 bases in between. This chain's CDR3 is CARSVAGEVGENTEAFF. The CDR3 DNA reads TGTGCCAGAAGCGTGGCCGGGGAGGTAGGAGAGAACACTGAAGCTTTCTTT.

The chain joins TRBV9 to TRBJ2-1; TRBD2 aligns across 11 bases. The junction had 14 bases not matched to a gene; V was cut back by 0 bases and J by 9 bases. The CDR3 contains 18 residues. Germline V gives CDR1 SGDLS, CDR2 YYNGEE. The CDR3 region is CASSVEGVLAGVRGEQFF. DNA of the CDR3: TGTGCCAGCAGCGTAGAGGGCGTACTAGCGGGAGTACGCGGTGAGCAGTTCTTC.

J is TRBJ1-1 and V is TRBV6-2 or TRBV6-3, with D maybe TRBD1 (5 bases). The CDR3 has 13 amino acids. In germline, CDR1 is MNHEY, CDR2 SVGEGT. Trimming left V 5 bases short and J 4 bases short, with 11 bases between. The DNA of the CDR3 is TGTGCCAGCAGTGACAGTGATGGCACTGAAGCTTTCTTT. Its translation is CASSDSDGTEAFF.

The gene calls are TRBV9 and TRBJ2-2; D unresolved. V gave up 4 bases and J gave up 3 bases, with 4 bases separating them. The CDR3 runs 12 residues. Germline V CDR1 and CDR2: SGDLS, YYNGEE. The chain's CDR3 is CASSLDTGELFF. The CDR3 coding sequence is TGTGCCAGCAGCCTCGACACCGGGGAGCTGTTTTTT.

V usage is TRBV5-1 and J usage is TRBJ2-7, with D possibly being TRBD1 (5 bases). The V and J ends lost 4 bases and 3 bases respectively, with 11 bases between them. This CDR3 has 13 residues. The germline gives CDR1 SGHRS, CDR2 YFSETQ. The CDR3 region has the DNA TGCGCCAGCAGCCAGACAGATTTCTACGAGCAGTACTTC. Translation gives CASSQTDFYEQYF.

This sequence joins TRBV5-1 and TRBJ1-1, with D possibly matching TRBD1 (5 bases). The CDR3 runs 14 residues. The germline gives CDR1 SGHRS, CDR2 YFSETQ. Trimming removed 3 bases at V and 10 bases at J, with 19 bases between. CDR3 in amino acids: CASSSFQGTQRAFF. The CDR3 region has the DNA TGCGCCAGCAGCTCCTTTCAGGGTACCCAGAGAGCTTTCTTT.

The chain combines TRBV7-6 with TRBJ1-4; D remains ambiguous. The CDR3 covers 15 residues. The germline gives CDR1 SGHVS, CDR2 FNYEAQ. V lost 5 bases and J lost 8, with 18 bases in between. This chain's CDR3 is CASSPASPIAEKLFF. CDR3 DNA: TGTGCCAGCAGCCCCGCGAGTCCCATCGCGGAAAAACTGTTTTTT.

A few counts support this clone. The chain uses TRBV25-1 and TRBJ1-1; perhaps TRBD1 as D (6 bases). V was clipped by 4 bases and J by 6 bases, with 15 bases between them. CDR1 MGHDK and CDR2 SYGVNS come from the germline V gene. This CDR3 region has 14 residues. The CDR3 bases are TGTGCCAGCAGTGGGTATCTGGCAGGGGCTGAAGCTTTCTTT. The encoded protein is CASSGYLAGAEAFF.

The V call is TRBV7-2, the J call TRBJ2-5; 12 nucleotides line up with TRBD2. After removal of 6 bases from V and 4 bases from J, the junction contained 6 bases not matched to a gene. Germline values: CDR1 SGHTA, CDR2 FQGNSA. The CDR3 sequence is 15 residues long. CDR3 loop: CASSSSGGGAETQYF. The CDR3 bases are TGTGCCAGCAGTTCTAGCGGGGGGGGTGCAGAGACCCAGTACTTC.